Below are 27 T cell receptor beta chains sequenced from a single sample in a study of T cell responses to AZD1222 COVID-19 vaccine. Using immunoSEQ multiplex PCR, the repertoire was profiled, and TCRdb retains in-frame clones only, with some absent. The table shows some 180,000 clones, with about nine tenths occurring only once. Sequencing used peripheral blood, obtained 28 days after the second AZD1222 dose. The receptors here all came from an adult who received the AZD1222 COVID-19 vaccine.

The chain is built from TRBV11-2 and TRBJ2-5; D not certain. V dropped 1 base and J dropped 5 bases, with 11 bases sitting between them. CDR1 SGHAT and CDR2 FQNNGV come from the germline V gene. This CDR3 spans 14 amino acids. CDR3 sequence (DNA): TGTGCCAGCAGCTTAGTAGGTAGGACCGAGACCCAGTACTTC. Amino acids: CASSLVGRTETQYF.

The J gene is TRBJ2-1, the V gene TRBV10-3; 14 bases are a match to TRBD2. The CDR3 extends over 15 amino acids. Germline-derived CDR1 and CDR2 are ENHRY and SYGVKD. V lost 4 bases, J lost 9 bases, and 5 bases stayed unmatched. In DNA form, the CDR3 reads TGTGCCATCAGTGCCGGGACTAGCGGGAGTTTTGAGCAGTTCTTC. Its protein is CAISAGTSGSFEQFF.

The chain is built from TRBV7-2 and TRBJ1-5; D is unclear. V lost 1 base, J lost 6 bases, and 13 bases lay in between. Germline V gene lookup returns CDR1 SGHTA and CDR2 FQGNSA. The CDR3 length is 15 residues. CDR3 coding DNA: TGTGCCAGCAGCTTAGTCCCGGGATCGGGTCAGCCCCAGCATTTT. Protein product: CASSLVPGSGQPQHF.

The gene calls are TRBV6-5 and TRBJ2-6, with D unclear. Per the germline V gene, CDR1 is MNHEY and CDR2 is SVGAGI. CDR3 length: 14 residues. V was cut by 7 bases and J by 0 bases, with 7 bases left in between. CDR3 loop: CASKVPSGANVLTF. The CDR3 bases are TGTGCCAGCAAGGTTCCCTCTGGGGCCAACGTCCTGACTTTC.

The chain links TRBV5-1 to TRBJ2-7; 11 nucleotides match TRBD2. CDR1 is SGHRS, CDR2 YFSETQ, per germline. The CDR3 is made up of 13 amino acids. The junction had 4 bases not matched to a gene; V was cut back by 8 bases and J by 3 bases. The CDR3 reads CASGTSGNYEQYF. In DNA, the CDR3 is TGCGCCAGTGGGACTAGCGGAAACTACGAGCAGTACTTC.

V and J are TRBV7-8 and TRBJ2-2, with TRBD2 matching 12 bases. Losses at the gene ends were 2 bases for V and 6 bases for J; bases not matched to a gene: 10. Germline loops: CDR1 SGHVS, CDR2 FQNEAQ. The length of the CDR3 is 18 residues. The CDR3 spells CASSLTRLAGVPAGELFF. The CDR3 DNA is TGTGCCAGCAGCTTAACGCGACTAGCGGGAGTCCCCGCCGGGGAGCTGTTTTTT.

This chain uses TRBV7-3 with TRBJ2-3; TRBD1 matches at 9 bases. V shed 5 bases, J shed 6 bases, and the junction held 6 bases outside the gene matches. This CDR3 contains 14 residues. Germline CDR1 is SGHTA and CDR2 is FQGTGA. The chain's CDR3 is CASSGTGFGDTQYF. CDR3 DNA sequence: TGTGCCAGCAGCGGGACAGGGTTTGGGGATACGCAGTATTTT.

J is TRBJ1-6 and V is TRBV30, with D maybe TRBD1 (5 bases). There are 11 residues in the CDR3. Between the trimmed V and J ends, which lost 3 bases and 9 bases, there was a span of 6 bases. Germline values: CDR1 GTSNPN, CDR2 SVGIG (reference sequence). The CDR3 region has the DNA TGTGCCTGGAGGACAGCTTCACCCCTCCACTTT. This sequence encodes CAWRTASPLHF.

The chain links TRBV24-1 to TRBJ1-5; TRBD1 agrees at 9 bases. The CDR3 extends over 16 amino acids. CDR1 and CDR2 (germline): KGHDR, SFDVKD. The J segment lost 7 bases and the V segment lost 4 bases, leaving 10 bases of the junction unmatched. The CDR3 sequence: CATSDPTGGAGQPQHF. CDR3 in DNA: TGTGCCACCAGTGACCCTACAGGGGGCGCGGGGCAGCCCCAGCATTTT.

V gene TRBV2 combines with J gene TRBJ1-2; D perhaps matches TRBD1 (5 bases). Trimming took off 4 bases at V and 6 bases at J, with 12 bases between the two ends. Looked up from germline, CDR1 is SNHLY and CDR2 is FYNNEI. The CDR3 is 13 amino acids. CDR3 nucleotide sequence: TGTGCCAGCAGTGCTGGGGGGTACGATGGCTACACCTTC. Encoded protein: CASSAGGYDGYTF.

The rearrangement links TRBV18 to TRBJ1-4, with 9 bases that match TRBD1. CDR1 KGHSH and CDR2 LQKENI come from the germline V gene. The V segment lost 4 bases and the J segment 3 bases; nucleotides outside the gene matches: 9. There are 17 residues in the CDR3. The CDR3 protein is CASSLTGTGTANEKLFF. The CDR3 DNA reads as TGTGCCAGCTCACTAACCGGGACAGGGACGGCTAATGAAAAACTGTTTTTT.

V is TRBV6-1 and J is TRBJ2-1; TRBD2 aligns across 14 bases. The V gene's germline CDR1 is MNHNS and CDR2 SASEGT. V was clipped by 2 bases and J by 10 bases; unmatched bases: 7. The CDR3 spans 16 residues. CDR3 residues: CASSERLAGGPREQFF. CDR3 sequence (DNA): TGTGCCAGCAGTGAAAGACTAGCGGGAGGGCCTCGGGAGCAGTTCTTC.

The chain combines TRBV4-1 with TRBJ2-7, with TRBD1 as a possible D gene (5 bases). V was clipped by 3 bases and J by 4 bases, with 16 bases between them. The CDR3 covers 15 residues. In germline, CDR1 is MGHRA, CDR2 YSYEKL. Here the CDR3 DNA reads TGCGCCAGCAGCCATCCAGCCTGGGGCGTTTACGAGCAGTACTTC. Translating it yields CASSHPAWGVYEQYF.

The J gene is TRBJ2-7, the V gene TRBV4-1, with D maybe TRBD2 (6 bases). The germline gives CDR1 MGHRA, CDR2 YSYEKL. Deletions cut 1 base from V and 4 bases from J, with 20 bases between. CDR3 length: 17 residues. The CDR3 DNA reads TGCGCCAGCAGCCAAGGTTCCCTCGGGAGTAGGGCGTACGAGCAGTACTTC. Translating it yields CASSQGSLGSRAYEQYF.

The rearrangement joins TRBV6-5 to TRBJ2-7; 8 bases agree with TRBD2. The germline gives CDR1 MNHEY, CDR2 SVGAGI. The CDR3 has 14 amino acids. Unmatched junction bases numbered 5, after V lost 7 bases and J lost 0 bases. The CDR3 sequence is CASTGGRISYEQYF. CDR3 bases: TGTGCCAGCACGGGGGGGAGGATCTCCTACGAGCAGTACTTC.

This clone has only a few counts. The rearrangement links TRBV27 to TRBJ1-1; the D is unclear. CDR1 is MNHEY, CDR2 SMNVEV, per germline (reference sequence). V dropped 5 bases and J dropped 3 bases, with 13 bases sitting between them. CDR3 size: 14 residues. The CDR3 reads CASSTKGGYTEAFF. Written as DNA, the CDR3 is TGTGCCAGCAGTACCAAGGGCGGGTACACTGAAGCTTTCTTT.

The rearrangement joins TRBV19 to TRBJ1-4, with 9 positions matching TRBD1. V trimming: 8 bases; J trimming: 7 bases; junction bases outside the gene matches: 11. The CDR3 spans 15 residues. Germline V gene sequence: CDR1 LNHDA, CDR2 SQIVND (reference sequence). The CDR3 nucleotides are TGTGCCAGTGGGACGCCGGGACAGGGTTCTGAAAAACTGTTTTTT. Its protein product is CASGTPGQGSEKLFF.

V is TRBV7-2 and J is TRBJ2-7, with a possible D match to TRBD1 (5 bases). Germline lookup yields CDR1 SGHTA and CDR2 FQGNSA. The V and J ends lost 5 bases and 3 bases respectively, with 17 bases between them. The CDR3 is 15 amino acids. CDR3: CASSPVGVSYYEQYF. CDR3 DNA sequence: TGTGCCAGCAGCCCGGTAGGGGTTTCGTACTACGAGCAGTACTTC.

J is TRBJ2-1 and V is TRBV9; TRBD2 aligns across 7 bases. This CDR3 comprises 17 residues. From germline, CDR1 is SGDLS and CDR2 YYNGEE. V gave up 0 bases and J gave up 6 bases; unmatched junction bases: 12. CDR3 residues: CASSVATGRGPSNEQFF. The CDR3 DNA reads TGTGCCAGCAGCGTAGCTACGGGGAGGGGTCCCAGCAATGAGCAGTTCTTC.

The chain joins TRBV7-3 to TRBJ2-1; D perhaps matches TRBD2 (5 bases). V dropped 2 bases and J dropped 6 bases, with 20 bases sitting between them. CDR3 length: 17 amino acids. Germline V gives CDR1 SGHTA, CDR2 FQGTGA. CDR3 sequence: CASSLWAVGGTPNEQFF. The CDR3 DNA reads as TGTGCCAGCAGCTTATGGGCAGTCGGAGGTACTCCCAATGAGCAGTTCTTC.

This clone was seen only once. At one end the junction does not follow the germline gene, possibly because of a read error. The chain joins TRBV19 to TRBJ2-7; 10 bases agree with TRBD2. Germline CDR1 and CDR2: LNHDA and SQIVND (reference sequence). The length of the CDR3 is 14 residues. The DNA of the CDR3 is TGTGCCAGTAGTATGTCTAGCGGGAGAACCCGGAGAAACTTC. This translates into CASSMSSGRTRRNF.

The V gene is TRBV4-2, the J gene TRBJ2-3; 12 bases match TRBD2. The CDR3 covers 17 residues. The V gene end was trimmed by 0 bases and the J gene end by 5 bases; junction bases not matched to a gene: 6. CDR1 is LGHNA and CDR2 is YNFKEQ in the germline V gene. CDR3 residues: CASSQEPSGRVEDTQYF. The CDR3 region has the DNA TGTGCCAGCAGCCAAGAGCCTAGCGGGAGGGTGGAAGATACGCAGTATTTT.

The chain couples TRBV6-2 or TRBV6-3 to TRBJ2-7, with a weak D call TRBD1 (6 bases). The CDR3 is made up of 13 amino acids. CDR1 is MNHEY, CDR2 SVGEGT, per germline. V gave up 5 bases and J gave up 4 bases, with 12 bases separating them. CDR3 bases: TGTGCCAGCAGTATCCGGGACAATTACGAGCAGTACTTC. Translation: CASSIRDNYEQYF.

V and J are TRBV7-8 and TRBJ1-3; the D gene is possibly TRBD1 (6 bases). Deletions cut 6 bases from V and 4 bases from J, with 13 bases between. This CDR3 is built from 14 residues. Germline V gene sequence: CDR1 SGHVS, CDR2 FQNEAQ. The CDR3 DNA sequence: TGTGCCAGCAGTTCAACAGGGCTAGGAAACACCATATATTTT. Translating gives CASSSTGLGNTIYF.

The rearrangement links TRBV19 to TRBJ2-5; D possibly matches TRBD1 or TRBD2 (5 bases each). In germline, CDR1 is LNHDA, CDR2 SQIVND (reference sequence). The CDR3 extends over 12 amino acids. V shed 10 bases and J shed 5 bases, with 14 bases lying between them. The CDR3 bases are TGTGCCACGGGGACCGATGGGGAGACCCAGTACTTC. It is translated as CATGTDGETQYF.

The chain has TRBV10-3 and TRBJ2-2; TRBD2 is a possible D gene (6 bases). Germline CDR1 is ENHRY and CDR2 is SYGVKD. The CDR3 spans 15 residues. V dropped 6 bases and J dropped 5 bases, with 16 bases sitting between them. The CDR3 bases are TGTGCCATCAGGGGGGACTCCTCAGGGACCGGGGAGCTGTTTTTT. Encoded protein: CAIRGDSSGTGELFF.

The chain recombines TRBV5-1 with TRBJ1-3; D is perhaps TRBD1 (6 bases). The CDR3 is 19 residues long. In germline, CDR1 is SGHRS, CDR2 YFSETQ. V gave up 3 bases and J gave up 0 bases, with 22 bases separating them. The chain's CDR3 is CASSYYSSGQPTSGNTIYF. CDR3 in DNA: TGCGCCAGCAGCTACTACTCCTCTGGACAGCCCACCTCTGGAAACACCATATATTTT.